What follows are 5 T cell receptor beta chains derived from one specimen sequenced in a study of CXCR3-negative and CXCR3-positive naive CD8 T cells. Findings and caveats of the study: Naive CXCR3-positive cells had TRB CDR3s more hydrophobic than those of CXCR3-negative naive cells.

In preparing the TRB cDNA libraries, 5' RACE with UMI labels was used. TCRdb reprocessed the 5' RACE reads and stores each CDR3 protein as one record, lacking DNA. This repertoire comprises 100,000 to 150,000 distinct CDR3 sequences; its ten largest clones make up around 0.41%. For these receptors, no antigen is known. The material sequenced was naive CXCR3+ CD8+ T cells from blood. As for subset: CD45RO-CCR7+CD27+CD95- naive CD8+ T cells expressing CXCR3 (TNR3+). These receptors originate from a human donor in good health. Some clones in this sample may be carry-over from other donors' samples.

The V gene is TRBV7-9, the J gene TRBJ2-1; lacking DNA, the TRBD2 call made by TCRdb goes unchecked. The CDR3 has 15 amino acids. Germline V gene data show CDR1 as SEHNR and CDR2 as FQNEAQ (reference sequence). The CDR3 region is CASRYLAGGNYEQLF.

The chain is built from TRBV4-2 and TRBJ2-5; absent DNA, TCRdb's TRBD2 call cannot be checked. The germline V gene encodes CDR1 LGHNA and CDR2 YNFKEQ. This CDR3 has 15 amino acids. The CDR3 here is CASSPRGMGQETQYF.

The J gene is TRBJ2-3, the V gene TRBV29-1. This CDR3 spans 15 amino acids. Germline V gives CDR1 SQVTM, CDR2 ANQGSEA. CDR3 residues: CSVEAQDASTDTQYF.

The gene calls are TRBV9 and TRBJ2-3. The CDR3 runs 14 residues. Germline V gene data show CDR1 as SGDLS and CDR2 as YYNGEE. CDR3 sequence: CASGSGTSTDTQYF.

The chain combines TRBV7-8 with TRBJ2-5; the D call of TRBD1 rests on TCRdb alone, since no DNA is present to check it. CDR3 length: 14 amino acids. The V gene's germline CDR1 is SGHVS and CDR2 FQNEAQ. CDR3 residues: CASSAGPGGETQYF.